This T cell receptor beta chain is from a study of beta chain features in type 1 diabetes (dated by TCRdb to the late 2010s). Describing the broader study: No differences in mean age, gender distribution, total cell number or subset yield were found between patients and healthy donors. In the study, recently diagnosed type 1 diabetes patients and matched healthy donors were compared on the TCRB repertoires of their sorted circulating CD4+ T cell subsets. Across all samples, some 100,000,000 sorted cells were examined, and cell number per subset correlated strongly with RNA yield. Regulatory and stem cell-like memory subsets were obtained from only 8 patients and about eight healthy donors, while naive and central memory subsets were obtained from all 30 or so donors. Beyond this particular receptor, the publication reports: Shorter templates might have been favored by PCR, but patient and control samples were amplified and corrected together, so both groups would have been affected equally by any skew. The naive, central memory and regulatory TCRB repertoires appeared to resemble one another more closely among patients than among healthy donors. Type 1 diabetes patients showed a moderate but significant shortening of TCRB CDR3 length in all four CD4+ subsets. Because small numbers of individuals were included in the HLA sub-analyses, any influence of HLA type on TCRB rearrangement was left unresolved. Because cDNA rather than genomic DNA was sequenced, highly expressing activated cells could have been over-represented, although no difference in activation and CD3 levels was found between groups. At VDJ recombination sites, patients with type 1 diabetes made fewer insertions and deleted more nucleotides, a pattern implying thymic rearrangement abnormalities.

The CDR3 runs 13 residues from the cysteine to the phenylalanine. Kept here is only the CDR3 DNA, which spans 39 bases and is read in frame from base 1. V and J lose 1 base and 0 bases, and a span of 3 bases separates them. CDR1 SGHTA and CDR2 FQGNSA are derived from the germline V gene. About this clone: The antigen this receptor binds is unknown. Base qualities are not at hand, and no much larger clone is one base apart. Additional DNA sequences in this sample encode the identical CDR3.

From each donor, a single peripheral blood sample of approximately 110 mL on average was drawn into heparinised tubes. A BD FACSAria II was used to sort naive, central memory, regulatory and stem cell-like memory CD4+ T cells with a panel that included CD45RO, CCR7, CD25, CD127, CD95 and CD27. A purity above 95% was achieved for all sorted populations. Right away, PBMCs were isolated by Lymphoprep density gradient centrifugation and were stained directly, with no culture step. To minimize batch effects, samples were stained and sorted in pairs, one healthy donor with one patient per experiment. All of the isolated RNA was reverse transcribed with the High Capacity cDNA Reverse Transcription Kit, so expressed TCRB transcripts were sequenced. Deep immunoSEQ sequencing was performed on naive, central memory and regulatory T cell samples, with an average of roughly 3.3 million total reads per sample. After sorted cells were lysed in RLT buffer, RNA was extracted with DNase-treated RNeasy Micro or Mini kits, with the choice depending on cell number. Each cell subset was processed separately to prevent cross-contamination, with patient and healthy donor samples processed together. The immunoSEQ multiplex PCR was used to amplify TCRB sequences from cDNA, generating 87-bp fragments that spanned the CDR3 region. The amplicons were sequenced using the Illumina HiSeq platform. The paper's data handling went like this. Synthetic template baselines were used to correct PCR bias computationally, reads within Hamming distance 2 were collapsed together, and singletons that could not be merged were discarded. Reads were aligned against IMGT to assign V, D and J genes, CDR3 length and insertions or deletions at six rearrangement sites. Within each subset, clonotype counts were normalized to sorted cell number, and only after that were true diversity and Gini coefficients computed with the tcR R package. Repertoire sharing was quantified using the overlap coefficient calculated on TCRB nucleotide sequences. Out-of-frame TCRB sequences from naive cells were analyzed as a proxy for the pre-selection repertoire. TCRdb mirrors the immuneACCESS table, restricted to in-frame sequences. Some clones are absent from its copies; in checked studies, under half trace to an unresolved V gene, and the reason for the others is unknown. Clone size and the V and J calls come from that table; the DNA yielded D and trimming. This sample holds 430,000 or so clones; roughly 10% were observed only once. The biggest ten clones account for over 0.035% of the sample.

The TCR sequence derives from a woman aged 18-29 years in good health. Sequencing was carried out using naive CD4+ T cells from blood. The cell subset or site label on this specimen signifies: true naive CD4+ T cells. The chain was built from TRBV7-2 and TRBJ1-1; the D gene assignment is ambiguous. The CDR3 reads CASSLVMNTEAFF. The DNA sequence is TGTGCCAGCAGCTTAGTCATGAACACTGAAGCTTTCTTT.